Each of the 9 T cell receptor beta chains below was sequenced from the same sample in a study of T-cell memory formation after mild COVID-19. TCRdb passed the 5' RACE reads through MiXCR, listing each CDR3 protein once. The table has approximately 400,000 distinct CDR3 sequences, roughly 18% seen once. The sequencing input was PBMCs or a T cell subset sorted from them (not recorded which). These receptors originate from a man aged 18 to 30 who had mild COVID-19 (a few samples of this study predate the infection). Cell type and time point are not known.

The chain couples TRBV10-3 to TRBJ2-5; no clear D. V lost 3 bases and J 1 base, leaving 9 bases between the germline ends. The CDR3 is 14 residues long. Germline CDR1 reads ENHRY; CDR2 reads SYGVKD. This chain's CDR3 is CAISEGQSQETQYF. The CDR3 DNA sequence: TGTGCCATCAGTGAAGGGCAGTCCCAAGAGACCCAGTACTTC.

This clonotype was counted a few times. The J gene is TRBJ2-5, the V gene TRBV5-1; 8 nucleotides match TRBD2. The length of the CDR3 is 14 residues. Germline V CDR1 and CDR2: SGHRS, YFSETQ. Losses at the gene ends were 4 bases for V and 7 bases for J; bases not matched to a gene: 9. CDR3 DNA sequence: TGCGCCAGCAGCCGTGCCTCGGGGGGGACGACCCAGTACTTC. It encodes CASSRASGGTTQYF.

The chain couples TRBV7-9 to TRBJ2-7; 7 bases align to TRBD1. After removal of 0 bases from V and 5 bases from J, the junction contained 4 bases not matched to a gene. Per germline, CDR1 SEHNR and CDR2 FQNEAQ (reference sequence). The CDR3 sequence is 14 residues long. The CDR3 DNA reads as TGTGCCAGCAGCTTAGCGGGACAGACAGACGAGCAGTACTTC. This gives the protein CASSLAGQTDEQYF.

This clonotype was seen only a few times. V is TRBV6-5 and J is TRBJ2-3; D ambiguous. The CDR3 consists of 13 residues. Germline-derived CDR1 and CDR2 are MNHEY and SVGAGI. V lost 5 bases and J lost 6, with 12 bases in between. The CDR3 is CASSDNIGDTQYF. CDR3 DNA sequence: TGTGCCAGCAGTGACAACATAGGGGATACGCAGTATTTT.

The J gene is TRBJ2-2, the V gene TRBV27; 7 bases match TRBD2. This CDR3 region has 13 residues. The ends lost 7 bases at V and 4 bases at J; junction bases unmatched: 3. Germline V CDR1 and CDR2: MNHEY, SMNVEV (reference sequence). CDR3 nucleotides: TGTGCCAGCAATGCGGGGGTCACCGGGGAGCTGTTTTTT. Amino acids: CASNAGVTGELFF.

The genes are TRBV7-9 and TRBJ2-5; 9 bases agree with TRBD2. The CDR3 spans 17 residues. V shed 5 bases and J 0 bases; nucleotides not matched to a gene: 10. CDR1 and CDR2 from the germline V gene are SEHNR and FQNEAQ (reference sequence). The CDR3 reads CASSPPSSGEYQETQYF. CDR3 nucleotides: TGTGCCAGCAGCCCCCCCTCTAGCGGGGAGTACCAAGAGACCCAGTACTTC.

This clonotype was seen a few times. The gene calls are TRBV4-1 and TRBJ1-6; the match to TRBD1 covers 8 bases. Germline trimming cut 2 bases from V and 10 bases from J; bases unmatched to any gene: 4. The CDR3 spans 14 residues. Germline V gives CDR1 MGHRA, CDR2 YSYEKL. The CDR3 protein is CASSQNRGGSPLHF. CDR3 in DNA: TGCGCCAGCAGCCAAAACAGGGGGGGCTCACCCCTCCACTTT.

This clonotype has only a few counts. The chain joins TRBV4-1 to TRBJ2-5; D gene unclear. The V gene lost 2 bases and the J gene lost 3 bases, with 10 bases spanning the gap. CDR1 is MGHRA, CDR2 YSYEKL, per germline. The CDR3 has 14 amino acids. The CDR3 DNA reads TGCGCCAGCAGCCAAAGTCGGGTGGAAGAGACCCAGTACTTC. Translation: CASSQSRVEETQYF.

This clonotype was seen a handful of times. As DNA, the CDR3 is TGCAGCGTTGAAGAGGTCCATTCCGGCTCTGGAAACACCATATATTTT. As protein: CSVEEVHSGSGNTIYF. The chain links TRBV29-1 to TRBJ1-3; D remains unclear. V lost 0 bases and J 0 bases, leaving 12 bases between the germline ends. The germline CDR1 and CDR2 sequences are SQVTM and ANQGSEA. This CDR3 contains 16 residues.